This T cell receptor beta chain emerged from a study of T-cell reconstitution after alpha-beta-depleted transplantation in children. The CDR3 has 13 residues. Trimming took 3 bases from V and 5 from J, leaving 10 bases between them. Unique molecular identifiers were used to barcode this TCRbeta library. Using its own MiXCR run on the PCR reads, TCRdb lists one record per CDR3 protein. The sample has roughly 590,000 distinct CDR3 sequences; 15% to 20% are singletons. This clonotype was counted many times. This TCR was sampled from a human donor who donated a stem cell graft to a child with acute myeloid leukemia. Sequences were derived from PBMCs from the stem cell graft donor, sampled from the stem cell graft. This sequence joins TRBV12-3 or TRBV12-4 and TRBJ2-5, with D perhaps matching TRBD2 (5 bases). In nucleotides, the CDR3 is TGTGCCAGCAGTTTCGCTAGCACCGAGACCCAGTACTTC. Translated, it gives CASSFASTETQYF.